One and the same sample provided the 24 T cell receptor beta chains below, sequenced in a study of control samples from healthy donors and cancer patients. Libraries were prepared by immunoSEQ multiplex PCR; TCRdb keeps only in-frame clonotypes and omits some of them. The sample has 95,000 to 100,000 clones; 80% to 90% are singletons. The sample consisted of blood. The receptors derive from a man between 25 and 39 years old in good health.

This clone has a single count. CDR3 DNA sequence: TGTGCCAGCAGCTTAAATCCAGGGCTCTATGGCTACACCTTC. It yields the protein CASSLNPGLYGYTF. This chain uses TRBV11-2 with TRBJ1-2, with D possibly TRBD1 on 5 matching bases. Germline CDR1 and CDR2: SGHAT and FQNNGV. This CDR3 has 14 amino acids. Trimming took 2 bases from V and 4 from J, leaving 11 bases between them.

The J gene is TRBJ1-2, the V gene TRBV7-9, with D possibly matching TRBD1 (5 bases). This CDR3 region has 14 residues. The ends were cut back, 2 bases at V and 2 bases at J, with 9 bases in the middle. Germline V CDR1 and CDR2: SEHNR, FQNEAQ (reference sequence). The DNA for the CDR3 is TGTGCCAGCAGCTTATCAGACAGCAACTATGGCTACACCTTC. Its protein is CASSLSDSNYGYTF.

V gene TRBV29-1 combines with J gene TRBJ2-4; unclear D gene. Trimming removed 0 bases at V and 1 base at J, with 4 bases between. Germline values: CDR1 SQVTM, CDR2 ANQGSEA. The CDR3 length is 13 residues. The CDR3 nucleotides are TGCAGCGTTGAAGAGAGGGCCAAAAACATTCAGTACTTC. Protein sequence: CSVEERAKNIQYF.

This clone was recorded only once. The chain employs TRBV7-3 and TRBJ2-1; 10 bases are a match to TRBD2. The V and J ends lost 0 bases and 7 bases, in that order; junction bases with no gene match: 6. The CDR3 has 16 amino acids. Germline V gives CDR1 SGHTA, CDR2 FQGTGA. The chain's CDR3 is CASSLTPSGGANEQFF. The DNA for the CDR3 is TGTGCCAGCAGCTTAACCCCCAGCGGGGGGGCAAATGAGCAGTTCTTC.

This chain connects TRBV5-4 to TRBJ1-2; D is unresolved. The CDR3 runs to 14 residues. Germline V gene lookup returns CDR1 SGHNT and CDR2 YYREEE (reference sequence). V dropped 0 bases and J dropped 4 bases, with 10 bases sitting between them. The DNA for the CDR3 is TGTGCCAGCAGCTTGGCCCGGGAGCTCTATGGCTACACCTTC. It yields the protein CASSLARELYGYTF. The whole variable domain, remainder taken from reference TRBV5-4 and TRBJ1-2, is ETGVTQSPTHLIKTRGQQVTLRCSSQSGHNTVSWYQQALGQGPQFIFQYYREEENGRGNFPPRFSGLQFPNYSSELNVNALELDDSALYLCASSLARELYGYTFGSGTRLTVV.

The rearrangement links TRBV29-1 to TRBJ1-1; 9 nucleotides align to TRBD1. Germline V gene lookup returns CDR1 SQVTM and CDR2 ANQGSEA. CDR3 length: 13 amino acids. The CDR3 DNA reads as TGCGGGACAGGGAAGGGTTTGAACACTGAAGCTTTCTTT. Protein product: CGTGKGLNTEAFF.

This clone was seen a single time. The chain employs TRBV6-2 or TRBV6-3 and TRBJ1-2; D uncertain. This CDR3 has 16 amino acids. V lost 5 bases and J 1 base, leaving 17 bases between the germline ends. The germline V gene has CDR1 MNHEY and CDR2 SVGEGT. CDR3 sequence (DNA): TGTGCCAGCAGTCGCCCCCCAGGTGCGGGTAACTATGGCTACACCTTC. It translates to CASSRPPGAGNYGYTF.

This clone has just one count. This chain uses TRBV6-2 or TRBV6-3 with TRBJ1-1; D is possibly TRBD1 (5 bases). Germline CDR1 is MNHEY and CDR2 is SVGEGT. Deletions cut 0 bases from V and 6 bases from J, with 17 bases between. The CDR3 spans 16 residues. The CDR3 here is CASSYSLPGGVAEAFF. CDR3 bases: TGTGCCAGCAGTTACTCCCTCCCCGGGGGGGTCGCTGAAGCTTTCTTT.

The chain couples TRBV7-9 to TRBJ2-5; 9 positions agree with TRBD2. The germline CDR1 and CDR2 sequences are SEHNR and FQNEAQ (reference sequence). CDR3 length equals 15 residues. Unmatched junction bases numbered 9, after V lost 5 bases and J lost 5 bases. For the CDR3, the DNA is TGTGCCAGCAGCCTTCAACTAGGGACTAGCGAGACCCAGTACTTC. Protein product: CASSLQLGTSETQYF.

In nucleotides, the CDR3 is TGTGCCAGCAGCCCGGAGCCGGGGAGGGCTAATGAAAAACTGTTTTTT. Translated: CASSPEPGRANEKLFF. The genes are TRBV11-2 and TRBJ1-4; no reliable D call. The V gene's germline CDR1 is SGHAT and CDR2 FQNNGV. The CDR3 is 16 amino acids. The V and J ends lost 5 bases and 3 bases respectively, with 16 bases between them.

The CDR3 sequence: CAISESRRATNEKLFF. The CDR3 bases are TGTGCCATCAGTGAGTCCCGAAGGGCAACTAATGAAAAACTGTTTTTT. The V and J genes are TRBV10-3 and TRBJ1-4; no clear D gene. The CDR3 runs to 16 residues. Germline V gives CDR1 ENHRY, CDR2 SYGVKD. The V and J ends lost 0 bases and 0 bases respectively, with 8 bases between them.

This clone has a handful of counts. The chain links TRBV15 to TRBJ2-6, with D possibly called TRBD1 or TRBD2 (5 bases each). V was trimmed by 0 bases and J by 2 bases, leaving 17 bases between them. CDR1 is LNHNV, CDR2 YYDKDF, per germline (reference sequence). This CDR3 comprises 19 residues. As DNA, the CDR3 is TGTGCCACCAGCAGAGATATGGGGGTGTATAGTCCTGGGGCCAACGTCCTGACTTTC. Its translation: CATSRDMGVYSPGANVLTF.

This clone was seen a handful of times. The genes are TRBV7-8 and TRBJ2-7, with 8 positions matching TRBD1. Germline V gene lookup returns CDR1 SGHVS and CDR2 FQNEAQ. This CDR3 spans 14 amino acids. V was pared by 1 base and J by 6 bases, with 5 bases of the junction left unmatched. The CDR3 DNA sequence: TGTGCCAGCAGCTTAGAATTAACAGGGGGCGAGCAGTACTTC. This codes for CASSLELTGGEQYF.

This chain uses TRBV2 with TRBJ1-5, with 9 positions matching TRBD1. The CDR3 totals 15 residues. Germline loops: CDR1 SNHLY, CDR2 FYNNEI. J was trimmed by 7 bases and V by 6 bases; bases with no gene match: 10. In DNA, the CDR3 is TGTGCCAGCAGCGAAAACAGGGGGCAGGGGCAGCCCCAGCATTTT. Amino acid sequence: CASSENRGQGQPQHF.

The chain combines TRBV12-3 or TRBV12-4 with TRBJ2-1; no clear D gene. CDR3 length: 13 residues. The germline V and J ends were trimmed by 1 base and 12 bases, with 13 bases remaining between them. As DNA, the CDR3 is TGTGCCAGCAGTTTAGACCGAAAAGGCGGGCAGTTCTTC. Amino acids: CASSLDRKGGQFF.

This clone was seen only once. The junction departs from the called germline gene at one end, perhaps through a read error. V is TRBV24-1 and J is TRBJ2-3; D unclear. Germline CDR1 is KGHDR and CDR2 is SFDVKD. CDR3 length: 14 residues. The CDR3 DNA follows: TGTGCCACCGGTGATTGGTCCGGTCGAGATACGCAGTATTTT. As protein: CATGDWSGRDTQYF.

V and J are TRBV4-3 and TRBJ2-3, with a possible D match to TRBD1 (6 bases). The CDR3 extends over 16 amino acids. V was trimmed by 0 bases and J by 2 bases, leaving 12 bases between them. The germline gives CDR1 LGHNA, CDR2 YSLEER. CDR3 bases: TGCGCCAGCAGCCAAGACACAGGGCTCTACACAGATACGCAGTATTTT. Its translation: CASSQDTGLYTDTQYF.

The chain carries TRBV24-1 and TRBJ2-7, with D maybe TRBD2 (6 bases). The V end was cut by 9 bases, the J end by 0 bases, with 23 bases between. The CDR3 covers 17 residues. The germline V gene has CDR1 KGHDR and CDR2 SFDVKD. The CDR3 region has the DNA TGTGCCACCTACATAAAAGGCGGGACCGAAAGCTCCTACGAGCAGTACGTC. This encodes CATYIKGGTESSYEQYV.

The chain combines TRBV4-3 with TRBJ2-3; D remains ambiguous. The V end lost 4 bases, the J end lost 1 base, and 9 bases lay between the germline ends. Germline CDR1 and CDR2: LGHNA and YSLEER. This CDR3 spans 14 amino acids. In DNA form, the CDR3 reads TGCGCCAGCAGCCGAGACGGCGGCACAGATACGCAGTATTTT. This translates into CASSRDGGTDTQYF.

The chain employs TRBV6-5 and TRBJ1-2; 10 nucleotides line up with TRBD1. After removal of 6 bases from V and 8 bases from J, the junction contained 6 bases not matched to a gene. In germline, CDR1 is MNHEY, CDR2 SVGAGI. CDR3 length equals 13 residues. CDR3 amino acids: CASRRTGGGGYTF. The CDR3 bases are TGTGCCAGCAGGAGGACAGGGGGAGGGGGCTACACCTTC.

The chain couples TRBV28 to TRBJ1-5; maybe TRBD1 (6 bases). Per germline, CDR1 MDHEN and CDR2 SYDVKM. Trimming stripped 6 bases from V and 0 bases from J, with 18 bases between. The CDR3 totals 17 residues. CDR3 coding DNA: TGTGCCAGCAGCCGGGGACGTCCCAGGGGTAGCAATCAGCCCCAGCATTTT. Amino acid sequence: CASSRGRPRGSNQPQHF.

The V gene is TRBV7-2, the J gene TRBJ2-5; TRBD2 matches 11 bases. CDR3 size: 16 residues. V was clipped by 0 bases and J by 2 bases; unmatched bases: 2. Germline assignment: CDR1 SGHTA and CDR2 FQGNSA. CDR3 DNA sequence: TGTGCCAGCAGCTTAGCGTTAGCGGGAGGGCAAGAGACCCAGTACTTC. Translation: CASSLALAGGQETQYF.

The rearrangement links TRBV7-9 to TRBJ1-1, with D possibly TRBD1 on 6 matching bases. Trimming shortened V by 6 bases and J by 1 base, and 15 bases separated the two germline ends. Per germline, CDR1 SEHNR and CDR2 FQNEAQ (reference sequence). The CDR3 loop spans 15 amino acids. CDR3 sequence: CASRATGTRNTEAFF. In DNA, the CDR3 is TGTGCCAGCAGGGCCACCGGGACAAGGAACACTGAAGCTTTCTTT.

The chain joins TRBV5-1 to TRBJ2-2, with TRBD1 identical over 7 bases. CDR1 and CDR2 (germline): SGHRS, YFSETQ. V dropped 3 bases and J dropped 8; count of bases not matched to a gene: 13. This CDR3 contains 16 residues. The CDR3 spells CASSWDRDSVAGELFF. CDR3 in DNA: TGCGCCAGCAGCTGGGACCGGGACAGCGTAGCTGGGGAGCTGTTTTTT. The full variable domain, its missing parts supplied by reference TRBV5-1 and TRBJ2-2, is KAGVTQTPRYLIKTRGQQVTLSCSPISGHRSVSWYQQTPGQGLQFLFEYFSETQRNKGNFPGRFSGRQFSNSRSEMNVSTLELGDSALYLCASSWDRDSVAGELFFGEGSRLTVL.